The 6 T cell receptor beta chains reported below all come from one sample, sequenced in a study of blood T cells in healthy people across ages. Through a sample-barcoded 5' primer and a J-beta primer mix, a second PCR was run for roughly 6 to 11 cycles. TCRdb processed the 5' RACE reads anew with MiXCR; each CDR3 protein has one entry. This table has about 900,000 distinct CDR3 sequences, 55% to 65% appearing once. The sequenced sample consisted of blood. These receptors came from a man aged 25 to 45 in good health.

This clonotype is a singleton in its sample. This chain connects TRBV6-5 to TRBJ2-7, with 14 bases aligning to TRBD2. CDR1 and CDR2 from the germline V gene are MNHEY and SVGAGI. The CDR3 covers 15 residues. The J segment lost 3 bases and the V segment lost 8 bases, leaving 6 bases of the junction unmatched. In DNA, the CDR3 is TGTGCCAGCCGGAGACTAGCGGGGGGGGACTACGAGCAGTACTTC. Translation gives CASRRLAGGDYEQYF.

The CDR3 sequence is CSVRQGVGQYF. As DNA, the CDR3 is TGCAGCGTTCGACAGGGCGTCGGGCAGTACTTC. V is TRBV29-1 and J is TRBJ2-5; TRBD1 matches 7 bases. The CDR3 is 11 amino acids. V shed 5 bases and J 11 bases; nucleotides not matched to a gene: 8. Per germline, CDR1 SQVTM and CDR2 ANQGSEA.

The rearrangement joins TRBV6-6 to TRBJ2-3; 8 bases are a match to TRBD2. This CDR3 has 17 residues. V lost 0 bases, J lost 0 bases, and 5 bases stayed unmatched. From germline, CDR1 is MNHNY and CDR2 SVGAGI (reference sequence). CDR3 in DNA: TGTGCCAGCAGTTACTCGGGGAGCGGGGGAAGCACAGATACGCAGTATTTT. Protein sequence: CASSYSGSGGSTDTQYF.

The chain links TRBV7-2 to TRBJ2-4; TRBD1 aligns across 7 bases. Germline V lookup: CDR1 SGHTA, CDR2 FQGNSA. Losses at the gene ends were 1 base for V and 13 bases for J; bases not matched to a gene: 7. This CDR3 has 13 residues. CDR3 nucleotides: TGTGCCAGCAGCTTAGGGCAGGGGGAAGAGCAGTACTTC. Its translation: CASSLGQGEEQYF.

This chain joins TRBV6-5 and TRBJ2-4; D is uncertain. The J call may be incorrect, as the DNA end agrees better with TRBJ2-7. The CDR3 has 14 amino acids. The V gene's germline CDR1 is MNHEY and CDR2 SVGAGI. The CDR3 DNA reads TGTGCCAGCAGTTACTCGATGTTGAGCTACGAGCAGTACTTC. Protein product: CASSYSMLSYEQYF.

V gene TRBV7-2 combines with J gene TRBJ1-2; D is ambiguous. V was trimmed by 8 bases and J by 6 bases, leaving 19 bases between them. This CDR3 is 14 amino acids long. Germline V gene sequence: CDR1 SGHTA, CDR2 FQGNSA. Written as DNA, the CDR3 is TGTGCCAGCGCCCAGCAAGGATCTTCCCATGGCTACACCTTC. This translates into CASAQQGSSHGYTF.